This TCR beta chain was profiled in a study of CXCR3-negative and CXCR3-positive naive CD8 T cells. With regard to this clonotype: Its antigen remains unknown.

The method, 5' RACE with UMI labels, was used to prepare the TRB cDNA libraries. Using the 5' RACE reads, TCRdb records one entry per CDR3 protein without DNA. The table gives 85,000 to 130,000 distinct CDR3 sequences; the top ten clones make up roughly 0.4% of it. Notes on the study in general: Memory CD8+ cells had much lower diversity, and both naive subsets had comparably high diversity. Naive subsets showed comparable surface CD5, and TCR interaction strength was also inferred from TRB CDR3 physicochemistry. More hydrophobic TRB CDR3s occurred in CXCR3-positive than in CXCR3-negative naive cells. Similar TRBV-TRBJ gene usage was seen in naive CXCR3-negative and CXCR3-positive cells, but not in memory cells.

Germline V gives CDR1 LNHNV, CDR2 YYDKDF (reference sequence). This CDR3 comprises 15 residues. Sequenced sample: naive CXCR3+ CD8+ T cells from blood. Regarding subset: CD45RO-CCR7+CD27+CD95- naive CD8+ T cells expressing CXCR3 (TNR3+). The chain uses TRBV15 and TRBJ2-7; without DNA, the TCRdb call of TRBD2 cannot be checked. The TCR was taken from a human donor in good health. Some clones in this sample may be carry-over from other donors' samples. CDR3 sequence reads: CATSRDSPALGEQYF.